The T cell receptor beta chain described here comes from a study of low-dose radiotherapy and immunotherapy resistance in tumors. As for time point: after trial treatment. Treatment indicated: LDRT plus nivolumab, ipilimumab, low-dose cyclophosphamide and aspirin (RACIN trial). TRAV and TRBV primers primed cDNA for both TCRalpha and TCRbeta. Using a constant-region primer together with a V-primer adapter, TCRs were subjected to around 20 PCR cycles of amplification. Isolated mRNA underwent amplification by in vitro transcription. TCRdb ran MiXCR on the reads and lists one entry per CDR3 protein. The sample carries 50,000 or so distinct CDR3 sequences, about 23% recorded once. In its sample, this clonotype was seen many times. The CDR3 runs to 15 residues. The V end was cut by 0 bases, the J end by 2 bases, with 10 bases between. Looked up from germline, CDR1 is SGHRS and CDR2 is YFSETQ.

The V gene is TRBV5-1, the J gene TRBJ2-3; D not resolved. Sequencing used PBMCs, obtained after low-dose radiotherapy plus immunotherapy. This clonotype originated in a male donor with prostate cancer. CDR3 in amino acids: CASSLAGKATDTQYF. In DNA, the CDR3 is TGCGCCAGCAGCTTGGCCGGCAAGGCCACAGATACGCAGTATTTT.